The 24 T cell receptor beta chains listed next were all sequenced from one sample in a study of tumor-infiltrating lymphocytes in primary liver carcinoma. A primer matching the constant region was used to make TCR beta cDNA from about 500 ng of total RNA. Sequencing libraries for TCR beta derived from three nested multiplex PCR rounds that used slightly modified ARM-PCR. A C-beta reverse primer and TRBV1-TRBV30 forward primers served in each of the first two PCR rounds, at 10 cycles apiece. One entry per CDR3 protein results from TCRdb running MiXCR on the multiplex PCR reads. This repertoire shows fewer than 350,000 distinct CDR3 sequences, about 65% found once; its top ten account for roughly 6.5%. Unsorted whole blood supplied the blood RNA, and germline DNA was isolated too. The specimen was peripheral blood. Receptors were obtained from a man aged 40-50 years with primary liver carcinoma and hepatitis B virus infection.

This clonotype was seen at least ten times. The gene calls are TRBV7-9 and TRBJ2-7; 7 bases align to TRBD2. Germline V CDR1 and CDR2: SEHNR, FQNEAQ (reference sequence). Trimming removed 6 bases from V and 5 bases from J; junction bases left unmatched: 1. The CDR3 runs to 11 residues. CDR3: CASRGGDEQYF. The CDR3 bases are TGTGCCAGCAGGGGGGGGGACGAGCAGTACTTC.

In its sample, this clonotype was seen a few times. The junction does not match germline at one end; this may be a read error. The gene calls are TRBV10-3 and TRBJ1-1; TRBD1 might be the D (6 bases). This CDR3 is built from 15 residues. Germline V lookup: CDR1 ENHRY, CDR2 SYGVKD. CDR3 nucleotide sequence: TGTGTCATCAGTGCTGGGGGGCGACTGGACACTGAAGCTTTCTTT. Translating it yields CVISAGGRLDTEAFF.

The sample holds one count of this clonotype. A much larger clone is a single base away; this may be a read error. CDR3: CASSLGVWAVRGTYEQYF. CDR3 DNA sequence: TGTGCCAGCAGTTTGGGTGTTTGGGCGGTACGTGGGACCTACGAGCAGTACTTC. The genes are TRBV12-3 or TRBV12-4 and TRBJ2-7; D remains ambiguous. CDR3 length: 18 residues. The ends were cut back, 3 bases at V and 2 bases at J, with 23 bases in the middle.

This clonotype was recorded a few times. The chain is built from TRBV4-1 and TRBJ1-1; no reliable D call. Germline V gene sequence: CDR1 MGHRA, CDR2 YSYEKL. The length of the CDR3 is 14 residues. The V end lost 1 base, the J end lost 9 bases, and 15 bases lay between the germline ends. The CDR3 nucleotides read TGCGCCAGCAGCCAAGTGGAAGTTGGCGGAAAAGCTTTCTTT. Translation gives CASSQVEVGGKAFF.

The gene calls are TRBV11-1 and TRBJ1-5; D not certain. The length of the CDR3 is 13 residues. Trimming pared 0 bases from V and 9 bases from J, leaving 9 bases between. The germline gives CDR1 SGHAT, CDR2 FQDESV (reference sequence). The CDR3 is CASSLAPDLPQHF. CDR3 DNA: TGTGCCAGCAGCTTAGCCCCGGATCTGCCCCAGCATTTT. The full variable domain, rest sourced from reference TRBV11-1 and TRBJ1-5, is EAEVAQSPRYKITEKSQAVAFWCDPISGHATLYWYRQILGQGPELLVQFQDESVVDDSQLPKDRFSAERLKGVDSTLKIQPAELGDSAMYLCASSLAPDLPQHFGDGTRLSIL.

As regards this clonotype: A junction boundary mismatches the germline segment, possibly from a read error. The chain employs TRBV11-1 and TRBJ1-1; 10 bases map to TRBD1. This CDR3 spans 15 amino acids. The germline gives CDR1 SGHAT, CDR2 FQDESV (reference sequence). CDR3 loop: CACSLGDRGVTEAFF. The CDR3 nucleotides are TGTGCCTGCAGCTTGGGGGACAGGGGTGTGACTGAAGCTTTCTTT.

To note about this clonotype: Just one base apart from a much larger clone, this may be a read error. The rearrangement links TRBV12-3 or TRBV12-4 to TRBJ1-5, with no clear D. The length of the CDR3 is 14 residues. V lost 3 bases, J lost 4 bases, and 10 bases lay in between. In nucleotides, the CDR3 is TGTGCCAGCAGTTTTCAGGCCGTTAATCAGCCCCAGCATTTT. This codes for CASSFQAVNQPQHF.

On this clonotype itself: This could be a read error, since a much larger clone is one nucleotide away. The V call is TRBV5-6, the J call TRBJ2-7, with D maybe TRBD1 (6 bases). There are 15 residues in the CDR3. The germline CDR1 and CDR2 sequences are SGHDT and YYEEEE. V dropped 5 bases and J dropped 0 bases, with 15 bases sitting between them. CDR3 coding DNA: TGTGCCAGCAGACGGACAGATGACGCCTCCTACGAGCAGTACTTC. Its protein is CASRRTDDASYEQYF.

Note on this clonotype: This may come from a read error, since a much larger clone is one base off. The J gene is TRBJ2-1, the V gene TRBV12-3 or TRBV12-4, with TRBD2 identical over 12 bases. CDR3 size: 15 residues. The CDR3 loop reads CANSLRTSGIAEQFF. CDR3 nucleotides: TGTGCCAACAGTTTACGGACTAGCGGGATAGCTGAGCAGTTCTTC.

A word on this clonotype: At one end, the junction sequence differs from germline, possibly due to a read error. The genes are TRBV29-1 and TRBJ2-7; tentatively, D is TRBD1 (6 bases). The CDR3 has 14 amino acids. Germline-derived CDR1 and CDR2 are SQVTM and ANQGSEA. The chain's CDR3 is CSVEVVGTRDEQYF. Here the CDR3 DNA reads TGCAGTGTTGAGGTTGTAGGGACAAGGGACGAGCAGTACTTC.

For this clonotype: At one of its ends the junction is not consistent with the germline gene, which may arise from a read error. The chain employs TRBV11-2 and TRBJ2-1; TRBD2 aligns across 7 bases. This CDR3 has 16 residues. Looked up from germline, CDR1 is SGHAT and CDR2 is FQNNGV. The CDR3 spells CASSPLSGKNYYEQFF. For the CDR3, the DNA is TGTGCCAGCAGCCCATTAAGCGGGAAGAACTACTATGAGCAATTCTTC.

With respect to this clonotype: A much larger clone differs from this one at a single base, so this may be a read error. The rearrangement joins TRBV13 to TRBJ2-7, with D unresolved. The CDR3 is 14 amino acids. Germline CDR1 reads PRHDT; CDR2 reads FYEKMQ (reference sequence). Trimming cost V 3 bases and J 3 bases, with 12 bases left between them. CDR3 coding DNA: TGTGCCAGCAGCTTCGTGGAGTCCGGCTACGAGCAGTACTTC. This gives the protein CASSFVESGYEQYF.

The J gene is TRBJ2-3, the V gene TRBV6-1; 8 nucleotides align to TRBD1. Germline CDR1 MNHNS, CDR2 SASEGT. This CDR3 region has 16 residues. Trimming at V came to 2 bases and at J to 8 bases, leaving 12 bases not matched to a gene. This CDR3 reads CASSESDREYVGTQYF. CDR3 sequence (DNA): TGTGCCAGCAGTGAATCGGACAGGGAATATGTAGGTACGCAGTATTTT.

Concerning this clonotype itself: The CDR3 ends on some other residue instead of the conserved phenylalanine or tryptophan, so this is likely a read error. The chain employs TRBV6-2 or TRBV6-3 and TRBJ1-2, with 7 bases matching TRBD1. The CDR3 runs to 15 residues. V dropped 5 bases and J dropped 5; count of bases not matched to a gene: 11. The germline gives CDR1 MNHEY, CDR2 SVGEGT. CDR3 loop: CASSVTDRLGYGYTI. For the CDR3, the DNA is TGTGCCAGCAGTGTAACGGACAGGCTGGGGTATGGCTACACCATC.

About this clonotype itself: The germline gene is not matched at one end of the junction; a read error may be the cause. The chain links TRBV13 to TRBJ2-1; D is ambiguous. This CDR3 comprises 12 residues. Germline lookup yields CDR1 PRHDT and CDR2 FYEKMQ (reference sequence). The CDR3, as DNA: TGTGCCAGCAGCTTAGATGGCAATAAGCAGTTCTTC. This codes for CASSLDGNKQFF.

This clonotype was detected only once. The CDR3 sequence: CASSLVWVSTGAYEQYF. In nucleotides, the CDR3 is TGCGCCAGCAGCTTGGTTTGGGTGTCGACAGGAGCCTACGAGCAGTACTTC. This chain uses TRBV5-1 with TRBJ2-7; D perhaps matches TRBD1 (6 bases). V was pared by 0 bases and J by 2 bases, with 18 bases between. CDR1 and CDR2 (germline): SGHRS, YFSETQ. The length of the CDR3 is 17 residues.

This clonotype was observed many times. This sequence joins TRBV6-5 and TRBJ1-4, with 9 bases identical to TRBD1. The CDR3 has 15 residues. Looked up from germline, CDR1 is MNHEY and CDR2 is SVGAGI. V was clipped by 2 bases and J by 10 bases; unmatched bases: 8. CDR3 sequence: CASSYAGQGQRKLFF. The CDR3 DNA reads TGTGCCAGCAGTTACGCCGGACAGGGGCAGAGAAAACTGTTTTTT.

As for this clonotype: The final CDR3 position lacks the conserved phenylalanine or tryptophan, pointing to a likely read error. The J gene is TRBJ2-4, the V gene TRBV6-6; 8 nucleotides agree with TRBD2. The V gene end was trimmed by 5 bases and the J gene end by 9 bases; junction bases not matched to a gene: 6. CDR1 is MNHNY, CDR2 SVGAGI, per germline (reference sequence). The CDR3 runs 13 residues. CDR3 in amino acids: CASSPSGGGIQYI. The DNA of the CDR3 is TGTGCCAGCAGTCCCTCGGGGGGGGGCATTCAGTACATC.

This clonotype was detected ten times or more. This chain connects TRBV6-6 to TRBJ1-4; 10 nucleotides match TRBD1. V dropped 2 bases and J dropped 6; count of bases not matched to a gene: 3. The CDR3 sequence is 15 residues long. Germline assignment: CDR1 MNHNY and CDR2 SVGAGI (reference sequence). DNA for the CDR3: TGTGCCAGCAGTTACAATGGACAGGGGGATGAAAAACTGTTTTTT. Protein sequence: CASSYNGQGDEKLFF.

About this clonotype: At one end the junction does not follow the germline gene, possibly because of a read error. The chain links TRBV11-2 to TRBJ2-7, with 7 positions matching TRBD1. This CDR3 has 14 amino acids. Per germline, CDR1 SGHAT and CDR2 FQNNGV. CDR3 coding DNA: TGTGCCATCAGCCAGGGGACAGATCTCTACGAGCAGTACTTC. It encodes CAISQGTDLYEQYF.

Note on this clonotype: The conserved closing phenylalanine or tryptophan is absent in this CDR3, likely reflecting a read error. The gene calls are TRBV12-3 or TRBV12-4 and TRBJ2-1; 8 bases fit TRBD2. The CDR3 length is 13 residues. The CDR3 nucleotides are TGTGTTAGCGGGGACTTGGCAGCCAATGAGCAGTTCCTC. Its protein product is CVSGDLAANEQFL.

Only one count was recorded for this clonotype. The rearrangement links TRBV11-1 to TRBJ2-7; D not certain. The CDR3 extends over 14 amino acids. Germline V lookup: CDR1 SGHAT, CDR2 FQDESV (reference sequence). As DNA, the CDR3 is TGTGTCAGGAGCCCGTGTGGCAACTCCTACGAGCAGTACGTC. This sequence encodes CVRSPCGNSYEQYV.

Comment on this clonotype: Its ends do not fully match the called genes, so a read error is possible. The V call is TRBV25-1, the J call TRBJ2-1; tentative D call: TRBD1 (5 bases). This CDR3 has 14 residues. Per germline, CDR1 MGHDK and CDR2 SYGVNS. CDR3 protein: CASRRTAGYSEQFF. CDR3 sequence (DNA): TGTGCCAGCAGGCGCACGGCAGGGTACAGTGAGCAGTTCTTC.

This chain uses TRBV11-2 with TRBJ2-7; D possibly corresponds to TRBD2 (6 bases). The CDR3 totals 17 residues. V lost 5 bases to trimming and J lost 1 base, with 21 bases between them. Germline lookup yields CDR1 SGHAT and CDR2 FQNNGV. CDR3 in amino acids: CASSNRLEGVASYEQYF. The CDR3 DNA reads TGTGCCAGCAGCAACCGACTAGAGGGAGTGGCGTCCTACGAGCAGTACTTC.